What follows describes a single T cell receptor beta chain. The assay was immunoSEQ multiplex PCR, and TCRdb's table has in-frame clones only and misses some. Of 120,000 to 150,000 clones detected, 91% appear once; the ten largest clones hold approximately 3.2%. This CDR3 is built from 14 residues. V was pared by 6 bases and J by 0 bases, with 12 bases between. Germline CDR1 LNHDA, CDR2 SQIVND (reference sequence). These data originate in a study of control samples from healthy donors and cancer patients. Sample: blood. The V call is TRBV19, the J call TRBJ2-7; perhaps TRBD2 as D (7 bases). This sequence was found in a man aged 25-40 years in good health. The CDR3 loop reads CASRLGGASYEQYF. The CDR3 coding sequence is TGTGCCAGTAGACTTGGGGGGGCCTCCTACGAGCAGTACTTC.